This TCR beta chain comes out of a study of blood T cell repertoires in COVID-19 (TCRdb year 2020). With regard to the full study: Collaborator samples came from the United States, Italy and Spain and covered acute and convalescent phases of COVID-19. The material from the prospective study consisted of cDNA or gDNA derived from T cells, B-cell-depleted T cells, or PBMCs. Deeply sampled blood TCRbeta repertoires from subjects exposed to, actively infected with, or recovered from COVID-19 were included in the dataset. The repertoires were released in a freely available public database intended as a resource for research on the immune response to SARS-CoV-2. The samples were drawn from the first 160 participants of the ongoing ImmuneRACE study and from some 1,300 subjects provided by 6 global collaborators. A de-identified subject ID, COVID-19 status, age in years and sex were almost always included in the sample metadata. Where available, HLA class I and class II types were taken from metadata supplied by the sample provider and were not determined by assay-based typing. Overall study outcomes, separate from this receptor: The amount of clinical and demographic metadata varied by source and participant and was provided uncurated.

Each collaborating institution followed its own protocols to collect whole blood in K2EDTA tubes. For TCRbeta analysis, collaborator samples were shipped as frozen whole blood, as isolated PBMCs, or as DNA extracted from either sample type. For this clone: What this receptor recognizes is not known. The sample holds no much larger clone one base away, and base qualities are not on file.

There are 12 amino acids in the CDR3, from cysteine to phenylalanine inclusive. The DNA shown is the 36-base CDR3, in frame from base 1. V was cut back by 4 bases and J by 5 bases, leaving a gap of 8 bases between them. The CDR1 and CDR2 encoded by the germline V gene are SGHVS and FNYEAQ. TCRbeta CDR3 regions were amplified from genomic DNA by means of the immunoSEQ Assay, a bias-controlled multiplex PCR. The authors processed their data as follows. The number of nucleated cells in each sample was estimated from the amplification of reference gene primers within the assay. To quantify the absolute abundance of each unique TCRbeta CDR3 rearrangement, sequence reads were collapsed and filtered. Productive Simpson clonality was computed per sample as the square root of Simpson's diversity index over productive rearrangements. This immuneACCESS table, as held by TCRdb, lists in-frame sequences with V and J called but not all clones. Of the missing ones, under half trace to an unresolved V gene in checked studies; the others have no known cause. The V and J calls and clone size were taken over from that table, and D and trimming were inferred from the DNA. The sample has around 150,000 clones on record, 84% of them singletons. Of the sample, roughly 6.8% is held by the ten largest clones.

The rearranged chain carries TRBV7-6 and TRBJ2-5; the D gene is not confidently resolved. This TCR was recovered from a woman in her forties or fifties in a cohort sampled during active or convalescent COVID-19. The sequencing sample was made of peripheral blood. The CDR3 reads CASSSQLETQYF. Read as DNA, the sequence is TGTGCCAGCAGCTCCCAATTGGAGACCCAGTACTTC.